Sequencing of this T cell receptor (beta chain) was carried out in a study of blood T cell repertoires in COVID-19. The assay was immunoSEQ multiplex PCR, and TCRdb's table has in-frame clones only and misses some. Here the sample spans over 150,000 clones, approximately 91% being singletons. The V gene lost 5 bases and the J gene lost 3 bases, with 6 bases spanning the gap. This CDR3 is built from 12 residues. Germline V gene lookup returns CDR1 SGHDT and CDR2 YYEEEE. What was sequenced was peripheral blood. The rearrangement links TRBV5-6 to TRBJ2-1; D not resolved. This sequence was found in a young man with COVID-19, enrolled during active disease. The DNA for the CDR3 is TGTGCCAGCAGTCACAGCTACAATGAGCAGTTCTTC. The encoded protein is CASSHSYNEQFF.